This T cell receptor (beta chain) was captured in a study of response to subunit inactivated influenza vaccine. Study-wide results and limits: Authors suggested each seasonal flu vaccination may recruit only limited numbers of new T cells.

About this clonotype itself: Its antigen is still unknown.

V gave up 4 bases and J gave up 0 bases, with 12 bases separating them. Germline V gives CDR1 DFQATT, CDR2 SNEGSKA (reference sequence). The CDR3 is made up of 14 amino acids. Each CDR3 protein gets one entry after TCRdb re-called the RT-PCR reads with MiXCR. Altogether just over 300,000 distinct CDR3 sequences are present, less than 25% being singletons, with the ten largest covering roughly 10%. The TCR originated in a man aged 50 to 75 who received an inactivated influenza vaccine. This material consisted of PBMCs from blood, taken approximately 20 months after vaccination. This chain joins TRBV20-1 and TRBJ1-1; TRBD1 is a possible D gene (5 bases). CDR3 residues: CSATRGHMNTEAFF. In DNA, the CDR3 is TGCAGTGCTACGAGAGGACACATGAACACTGAAGCTTTCTTT.